The TCR beta chain under discussion was sequenced for a study of blood T cells in healthy people across ages. Then a second PCR, running roughly 7 to 11 cycles, was carried out with a sample-barcoded 5' primer and a J-beta primer mix. Each cDNA molecule, via a template-switch adaptor with 12 random nucleotides, was tagged. Every sample returned 3 million or more CDR3-containing paired-end reads. From the 5' RACE reads, TCRdb called clonotypes with MiXCR, one entry per CDR3 protein. The sample yields 750,000 to 1,000,000 distinct CDR3 sequences, just under 30% seen once. Germline V gene data show CDR1 as SQVTM and CDR2 as ANQGSEA. The germline V and J ends were trimmed by 7 bases and 1 base, with 16 bases remaining between them. This CDR3 has 14 amino acids. This sample was shared with a second study, whose subject was T cells of mothers and their children. Turning to that study: The whole RNA yield was converted to cDNA, approximately 1.6 ug per 15 ul. At a sensitivity of roughly 100 clones per million clonotypes, no persistent microchimeric T cell clones appeared.

The source is a woman between 40 and 55 years old in good health. Sequenced: blood. The V and J genes are TRBV29-1 and TRBJ1-1; D is perhaps TRBD1 (5 bases). The CDR3 bases are TGCAGCGCCCAAACACAAGACAGGAACACTGAAGCTTTCTTT. This translates into CSAQTQDRNTEAFF.